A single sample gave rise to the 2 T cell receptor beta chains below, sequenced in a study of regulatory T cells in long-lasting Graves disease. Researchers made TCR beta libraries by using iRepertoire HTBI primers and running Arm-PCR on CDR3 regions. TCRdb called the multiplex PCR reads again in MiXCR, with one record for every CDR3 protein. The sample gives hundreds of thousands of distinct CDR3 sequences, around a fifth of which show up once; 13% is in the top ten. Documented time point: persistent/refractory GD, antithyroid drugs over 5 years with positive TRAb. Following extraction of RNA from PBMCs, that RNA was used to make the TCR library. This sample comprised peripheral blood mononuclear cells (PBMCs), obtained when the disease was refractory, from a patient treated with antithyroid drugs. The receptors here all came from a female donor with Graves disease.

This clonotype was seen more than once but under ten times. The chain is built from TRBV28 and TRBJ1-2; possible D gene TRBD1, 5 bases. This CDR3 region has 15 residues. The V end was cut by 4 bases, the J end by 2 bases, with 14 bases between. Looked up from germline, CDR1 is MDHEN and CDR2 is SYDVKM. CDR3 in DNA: TGTGCCAGCAGTTCCCTCGGCCCAGGGAACTATGGCTACACCTTC. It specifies CASSSLGPGNYGYTF.

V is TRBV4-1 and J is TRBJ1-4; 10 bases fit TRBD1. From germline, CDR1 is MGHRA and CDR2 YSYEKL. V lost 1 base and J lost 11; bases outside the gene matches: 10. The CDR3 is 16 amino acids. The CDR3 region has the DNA TGCGCCAGCAGCCAAGCACTCCGGGACAGGGGAATGAAACTGTTTTTT. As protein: CASSQALRDRGMKLFF.